Listed below are T cell receptor beta chains from one sample, sequenced in a study of type 1 regulatory T cells. TCRdb itself ran the reads through MiXCR, one entry per CDR3 protein. The data contain some 71,000 distinct CDR3 sequences, less than 25% of them singletons. No antigen is known for these receptors. Sequenced sample: cultured type 1 regulatory T (Tr1) cells, either the whole culture or a sorted fraction (not recorded which). The receptors were gathered from a human donor in good health. Each CDR3 is given with its conserved first and last residue. D genes are given only for firm matches. The size entry is marked missing in some rows and otherwise reads once, few, many or a size class.

d_gene: TRBD1; abundance: -; v_gene: TRBV7-6; j_gene: TRBJ2-1; CDR3nt: TGTGCCAGCAGCTCCAGGACAGGGGGGTACAATGAGCAGTTCTTC; CDR3aa: CASSSRTGGYNEQFF
d_gene: TRBD2; abundance: few; v_gene: TRBV27; j_gene: TRBJ2-3; CDR3nt: TGTGCCAGCACCCAACGGGGGACTAGCGGAAACACAGATACGCAGTATTTT; CDR3aa: CASTQRGTSGNTDTQYF
d_gene: TRBD1; abundance: -; v_gene: TRBV20-1; j_gene: TRBJ2-1; CDR3nt: TGCAGTGCTAGAAGGAGGACAGGGCCAGGGGATGAGCAGTTCTTC; CDR3aa: CSARRRTGPGDEQFF
d_gene: TRBD1; abundance: -; v_gene: TRBV20-1; j_gene: TRBJ1-6; CDR3nt: TGCAGTGCTAGGGACCGGCAGGGGGCCGTGAATAATTCACCCCTCCACTTT; CDR3aa: CSARDRQGAVNNSPLHF
d_gene: -; abundance: -; v_gene: TRBV19; j_gene: TRBJ1-1; CDR3nt: TGTGCCAGTAGTATCGACCCATCGGGGAAGAACACTGAAGCTTTCTTT; CDR3aa: CASSIDPSGKNTEAFF
d_gene: TRBD1; abundance: few; v_gene: TRBV18; j_gene: TRBJ1-5; CDR3nt: TGTGCCAGCTCACCGAACAGGGACAGTCAGCCCCAGCATTTT; CDR3aa: CASSPNRDSQPQHF
d_gene: -; abundance: -; v_gene: TRBV15; j_gene: TRBJ1-5; CDR3nt: TGTGCCACCAGCAGACAGCTCTTCGATCAGCCCCAGCATTTT; CDR3aa: CATSRQLFDQPQHF
d_gene: -; abundance: few; v_gene: TRBV20-1; j_gene: TRBJ2-5; CDR3nt: TGCAGTGCTAGTGGTGGAGCAACAATCGGGGAGACCCAGTACTTC; CDR3aa: CSASGGATIGETQYF
d_gene: -; abundance: -; v_gene: TRBV7-8; j_gene: TRBJ2-3; CDR3nt: TGTGCCAGCAGCTTAGTGGGCAGGACGGTATCCACACATACGCAGTATTTT; CDR3aa: CASSLVGRTVSTHTQYF
d_gene: -; abundance: -; v_gene: TRBV18; j_gene: TRBJ1-2; CDR3nt: TGTGCCAGCTCAACGACGGCCTCGTACCACTATGGCTACACCTTC; CDR3aa: CASSTTASYHYGYTF